Shown below are 27 T cell receptor beta chains from a single sample sequenced in a study of control samples from healthy donors and cancer patients. The repertoire was sequenced with immunoSEQ multiplex PCR; TCRdb's copy has only in-frame clones and lacks some. The sample has approximately 100,000 clones, roughly 86% seen once. The sequenced material came from blood. The receptor source for this set is a man in his thirties or forties in good health.

This chain uses TRBV29-1 with TRBJ1-1; D is possibly TRBD1 (5 bases). The germline V gene encodes CDR1 SQVTM and CDR2 ANQGSEA. Between the trimmed V and J ends, which lost 7 bases and 8 bases, there was a span of 17 bases. The CDR3 consists of 12 residues. DNA for the CDR3: TGCAGCGCTCCCTTGACAGCGGGGGAAGCTTTCTTT. Amino acids: CSAPLTAGEAFF.

This clone came up once. The V and J genes are TRBV24-1 and TRBJ2-3; D may be TRBD1 (6 bases). Trimming cost V 0 bases and J 2 bases, with 8 bases left between them. CDR3 size: 15 residues. From germline, CDR1 is KGHDR and CDR2 SFDVKD. CDR3 nucleotides: TGTGCCACCAGTGATTTGAGGGGGTCCACAGATACGCAGTATTTT. Encoded protein: CATSDLRGSTDTQYF.

This chain uses TRBV9 with TRBJ2-5, with TRBD2 identical over 11 bases. V lost 3 bases, J lost 0 bases, and 13 bases stayed unmatched. The germline V gene has CDR1 SGDLS and CDR2 YYNGEE. This CDR3 comprises 19 residues. The DNA for the CDR3 is TGTGCCAGCAGCGCCGACCCTTATACTAGCGGGGGTCACCAAGAGACCCAGTACTTC. This sequence encodes CASSADPYTSGGHQETQYF.

V usage is TRBV18 and J usage is TRBJ2-7; unclear D gene. CDR3 length: 14 amino acids. Trimming stripped 4 bases from V and 6 bases from J, with 16 bases between. CDR1 and CDR2 from the germline V gene are KGHSH and LQKENI. The CDR3 here is CASSQADLSPEQYF. CDR3 nucleotide sequence: TGTGCCAGCTCACAGGCGGATCTCTCGCCCGAGCAGTACTTC.

This chain connects TRBV14 to TRBJ1-1; D not certain. This CDR3 has 13 amino acids. V lost 0 bases to trimming and J lost 11 bases, with 13 bases between them. Germline V gene data show CDR1 as SGHDN and CDR2 as FVKESK. The DNA of the CDR3 is TGTGCCAGCAGCCAAGATCCCGGGCACCGGGCTTTCTTT. Protein: CASSQDPGHRAFF.

The chain couples TRBV29-1 to TRBJ2-3; a possible D gene is TRBD2 (6 bases). The CDR3 loop spans 16 amino acids. Trimming cost V 6 bases and J 1 base, with 20 bases left between them. Looked up from germline, CDR1 is SQVTM and CDR2 is ANQGSEA. As DNA, the CDR3 is TGCAGCGTGGCCGGCTCCGGGGGTAGCGGCACAGATACGCAGTATTTT. Translation gives CSVAGSGGSGTDTQYF.

The CDR3 region has the DNA TGCGCCAGCAGCCAGACAGGGAGCTCCTATAATTCACCCCTCCACTTT. This codes for CASSQTGSSYNSPLHF. V is TRBV4-1 and J is TRBJ1-6; 7 bases match TRBD1. The CDR3 totals 16 residues. V dropped 3 bases and J dropped 0; count of bases not matched to a gene: 2. The V gene's germline CDR1 is MGHRA and CDR2 YSYEKL.

V and J are TRBV10-1 and TRBJ2-1, with D perhaps given as TRBD1 or TRBD2 (6 bases each). CDR1 is WNHNN and CDR2 is SYGVQD in the germline V gene (reference sequence). CDR3 length: 16 amino acids. V gave up 2 bases and J gave up 4 bases, with 15 bases separating them. Written as DNA, the CDR3 is TGCGCCAGCAGTGAGCGACTAGGGGGTTCGTACAATGAGCAGTTCTTC. Protein: CASSERLGGSYNEQFF.

This rearrangement joins TRBV28 to TRBJ2-2; 9 bases map to TRBD1. In germline, CDR1 is MDHEN, CDR2 SYDVKM. The CDR3 runs 17 residues. After removal of 5 bases from V and 3 bases from J, the junction contained 10 bases not matched to a gene. CDR3: CASSPYSGTGYTGELFF. The CDR3, as DNA: TGTGCCAGCAGTCCGTATTCCGGGACAGGGTACACCGGGGAGCTGTTTTTT.

The J gene is TRBJ1-1, the V gene TRBV30; the D is unclear. CDR3 size: 14 residues. Germline CDR1 is GTSNPN and CDR2 is SVGIG (reference sequence). Deletions cut 2 bases from V and 1 base from J, with 11 bases between. DNA for the CDR3: TGTGCCTGGAGTTTGGGCACTGGGAACACTGAAGCTTTCTTT. This gives the protein CAWSLGTGNTEAFF.

This clone was recorded once. The chain carries TRBV5-1 and TRBJ2-3; D remains unclear. V shed 4 bases and J shed 2 bases, with 5 bases lying between them. Germline assignment: CDR1 SGHRS and CDR2 YFSETQ. The CDR3 runs 12 residues. The CDR3 sequence: CASSPYTDTQYF. CDR3 DNA: TGCGCCAGCAGCCCCTACACAGATACGCAGTATTTT.

This clone was recorded a few times. The chain combines TRBV5-4 with TRBJ2-2; possible D gene TRBD2, 5 bases. The germline V gene has CDR1 SGHNT and CDR2 YYREEE (reference sequence). V was pared by 5 bases and J by 6 bases, with 17 bases between. This CDR3 is 15 amino acids long. The DNA of the CDR3 is TGTGCCAGCAGTCCCGGGATAGTAGGTGCCGGGGAGCTGTTTTTT. The encoded protein is CASSPGIVGAGELFF.

This clone has only a few counts. The V and J genes are TRBV1 and TRBJ1-2; no DNA check was done on the table's D call, TRBD1. TRBV1 is listed as a pseudogene. The CDR3 sequence is 17 residues long. The CDR3 loop reads CTSSQVLGQPQIYGYTF. DNA for the CDR3: TGCACCAGCAGCCAGGTCCTGGGACAGCCACAGATCTATGGCTACACCTTC.

This clone occurred a few times. CDR3: CASSHMNRAGANVLTF. Here the CDR3 DNA reads TGTGCCAGCAGCCATATGAACAGGGCTGGGGCCAACGTCCTGACTTTC. This sequence joins TRBV5-5 and TRBJ2-6; the D gene is possibly TRBD1 (6 bases). V was cut by 4 bases and J by 2 bases, with 13 bases left in between. The length of the CDR3 is 16 residues. From germline, CDR1 is SGHKS and CDR2 YYEKEE (reference sequence). The variable domain in full, with the rest retrieved from reference TRBV5-5 and TRBJ2-6, is DAGVTQSPTHLIKTRGQQVTLRCSPISGHKSVSWYQQVLGQGPQFIFQYYEKEERGRGNFPDRFSARQFPNYSSELNVNALLLGDSALYLCASSHMNRAGANVLTFGAGSRLTVL.

This rearrangement joins TRBV5-5 to TRBJ2-1; D call uncertain. The V end lost 0 bases, the J end lost 0 bases, and 13 bases lay between the germline ends. Germline CDR1 is SGHKS and CDR2 is YYEKEE (reference sequence). This CDR3 is 17 amino acids long. CDR3 amino acids: CASSLAGQADSYNEQFF. Written as DNA, the CDR3 is TGTGCCAGCAGCTTGGCCGGGCAGGCCGACTCCTACAATGAGCAGTTCTTC.

V usage is TRBV19 and J usage is TRBJ1-1; TRBD1 is a possible D gene (6 bases). Trimming took off 4 bases at V and 1 base at J, with 13 bases between the two ends. CDR1 and CDR2 from the germline V gene are LNHDA and SQIVND (reference sequence). This CDR3 comprises 15 residues. CDR3 amino acids: CASSKDRGPNTEAFF. CDR3 DNA: TGTGCCAGTAGTAAAGATCGGGGGCCGAACACTGAAGCTTTCTTT.

The CDR3 DNA is TGTGCCAGCAGCTTGCGGGGGGACAGGGGACGGGGCAATGAGCAGTTCTTC. Translation gives CASSLRGDRGRGNEQFF. The chain couples TRBV5-6 to TRBJ2-1, with 10 bases lining up with TRBD1. The germline CDR1 and CDR2 sequences are SGHDT and YYEEEE. The V segment lost 1 base and the J segment 6 bases; nucleotides outside the gene matches: 10. The CDR3 contains 17 residues.

This CDR3 reads CAWSRGGHSNQPQHF. CDR3 sequence (DNA): TGTGCCTGGAGTAGGGGGGGCCATAGCAATCAGCCCCAGCATTTT. The chain is built from TRBV30 and TRBJ1-5; possible D gene TRBD1, 6 bases. Germline assignment: CDR1 GTSNPN and CDR2 SVGIG (reference sequence). Deletions cut 2 bases from V and 0 bases from J, with 11 bases between. There are 15 residues in the CDR3.

The chain is built from TRBV10-3 and TRBJ1-1, with TRBD1 matching over 10 bases. The germline V gene encodes CDR1 ENHRY and CDR2 SYGVKD. V dropped 7 bases and J dropped 4; count of bases not matched to a gene: 6. The length of the CDR3 is 14 residues. CDR3 bases: TGTGCCATCACCCCAGGACAGGGGGTCACTGAAGCTTTCTTT. Its protein is CAITPGQGVTEAFF.

The genes are TRBV14 and TRBJ1-4, with D possibly matching TRBD1 (5 bases). This CDR3 is built from 15 residues. The germline gives CDR1 SGHDN, CDR2 FVKESK. Deletions cut 2 bases from V and 4 bases from J, with 11 bases between. The CDR3: CASSQLVGVNEKLFF. Here the CDR3 DNA reads TGTGCCAGCAGCCAATTGGTGGGGGTTAATGAAAAACTGTTTTTT.

The rearrangement uses TRBV6-5 and TRBJ1-3; no clear D. The CDR3 has 14 residues. CDR1 is MNHEY and CDR2 is SVGAGI in the germline V gene. V shed 6 bases and J shed 0 bases, with 9 bases lying between them. The CDR3 sequence is CASRDASSGNTIYF. DNA for the CDR3: TGTGCCAGCAGGGATGCGAGCTCTGGAAACACCATATATTTT.

This sequence joins TRBV24-1 and TRBJ2-3, with D perhaps TRBD1 or TRBD2 (6 bases each). V was clipped by 5 bases and J by 3 bases, with 17 bases between them. The CDR3 covers 16 residues. Germline V gene data show CDR1 as KGHDR and CDR2 as SFDVKD. CDR3 loop: CATSGGRGAGTDTQYF. The CDR3 nucleotides are TGTGCCACCAGTGGGGGAAGGGGGGCCGGAACAGATACGCAGTATTTT.

The genes are TRBV6-5 and TRBJ2-5, with a weak D call TRBD1 (5 bases). The V end was cut by 8 bases, the J end by 2 bases, with 12 bases between. The CDR3 spans 13 residues. The V gene's germline CDR1 is MNHEY and CDR2 SVGAGI. This chain's CDR3 is CASGRGFQETQYF. The CDR3 DNA reads as TGTGCCAGCGGTAGGGGTTTTCAAGAGACCCAGTACTTC.

This clone has only a few counts. The rearrangement links TRBV23-1 to TRBJ1-2; TRBD1 matches at 8 bases. TRBV23-1 has ORF status, its function being uncertain. V lost 2 bases, J lost 4 bases, and 6 bases stayed unmatched. The CDR3 runs 15 residues. The CDR3 DNA follows: TGCGCCAGCAGTCAAGGAGGACAGGGAAGCTATGGCTACACCTTC. It translates to CASSQGGQGSYGYTF.

The chain links TRBV6-4 to TRBJ2-5; possibly TRBD1 for D (5 bases). The CDR3 is made up of 13 amino acids. The V gene lost 4 bases and the J gene lost 2 bases, with 8 bases spanning the gap. The germline CDR1 and CDR2 sequences are MRHNA and SNTAGT. The CDR3: CASSGQPQETQYF. The CDR3 DNA reads as TGTGCCAGCAGTGGACAGCCACAAGAGACCCAGTACTTC.

Only one count was recorded for this clone. This chain uses TRBV7-9 with TRBJ2-3; the match to TRBD2 covers 8 bases. Germline CDR1 reads SEHNR; CDR2 reads FQNEAQ (reference sequence). The CDR3 spans 16 residues. The V gene end was trimmed by 5 bases and the J gene end by 1 base; junction bases not matched to a gene: 8. In nucleotides, the CDR3 is TGTGCCAGCAGCGCCCGGGGGGGAGGACGCACAGATACGCAGTATTTT. Its protein product is CASSARGGGRTDTQYF.

This rearrangement joins TRBV5-1 to TRBJ2-5; D is undetermined. This CDR3 region has 14 residues. V gave up 0 bases and J gave up 2 bases, with 8 bases separating them. The germline CDR1 and CDR2 sequences are SGHRS and YFSETQ. The CDR3 protein is CASSLAGSQETQYF. The CDR3 nucleotides read TGCGCCAGCAGCTTGGCCGGCTCGCAAGAGACCCAGTACTTC.